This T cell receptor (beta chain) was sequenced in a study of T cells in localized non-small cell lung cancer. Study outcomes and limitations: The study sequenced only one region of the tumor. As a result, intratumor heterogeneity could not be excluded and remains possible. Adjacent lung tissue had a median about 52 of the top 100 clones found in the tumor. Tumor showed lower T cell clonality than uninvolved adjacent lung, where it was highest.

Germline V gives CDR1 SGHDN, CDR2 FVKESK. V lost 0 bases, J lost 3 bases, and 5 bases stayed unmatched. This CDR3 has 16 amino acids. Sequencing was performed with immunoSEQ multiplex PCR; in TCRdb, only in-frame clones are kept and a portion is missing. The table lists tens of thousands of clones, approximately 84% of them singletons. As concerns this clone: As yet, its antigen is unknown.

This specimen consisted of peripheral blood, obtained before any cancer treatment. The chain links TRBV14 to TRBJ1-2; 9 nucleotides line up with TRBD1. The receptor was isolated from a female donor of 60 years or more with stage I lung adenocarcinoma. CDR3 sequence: CASSQEGQGPHYGYTF. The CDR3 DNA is TGTGCCAGCAGCCAAGAGGGACAGGGCCCCCACTATGGCTACACCTTC.